This TCR beta chain comes out of a study of cytomegalovirus exposure and HLA in healthy donors. Details on this clone: What it recognizes is unknown.

A multiplex PCR was run with 60 Vbeta primers and 13 Jbeta primers. Generated by immunoSEQ multiplex PCR, the TCRdb table keeps only in-frame clones and is missing some. This table holds 100,000 to 150,000 clones, roughly 86% found once. Study-level findings and limits: Some V segments, TRBV6-2 and TRBV6-3 among them, were indistinguishable and were therefore excluded. Researchers reportedly found TCR beta sequences accurately predicted most subjects' HLA-A and HLA-B alleles. Among TCR beta chains, those listed as cytomegalovirus-associated numbered over 150. An analysis was carried out later, and it reportedly showed fewer N-insertions in an Asian-associated ancestry cluster than the approximately 670-donor mean.

Trimming removed 3 bases from V and 5 bases from J, with 19 bases in between. The CDR3 spans 16 residues. The V gene's germline CDR1 is MNHEY and CDR2 SMNVEV (reference sequence). Sequencing was carried out using PBMCs. The chain employs TRBV27 and TRBJ1-2; D not certain. The sequence was collected from a man younger than 35 in good health and CMV-seronegative. The CDR3 reads CASSFSGASNIYGYTF. CDR3 sequence (DNA): TGTGCCAGCAGTTTCTCGGGAGCAAGTAACATTTATGGCTACACCTTC.